This T cell receptor (beta chain) was captured in a study of T cell responses to AZD1222 COVID-19 vaccine (dated by TCRdb to the early 2020s). Background for the entire study: TCR sequencing covered 233 trial participants: 200 to 210 given two doses of AZD1222 and 26 given two doses of MenACWY control vaccine. Trial participants were enrolled by age into subgroups of 18-55, 56-69 and 70-plus years, and 148, 28 and 57 TCR-sequenced participants, respectively, were included in these subgroups. The investigation overall reported the following: No day 14 peak-response samples were available, so repertoires were characterized only after the peak T cell response. Only five or six AZD1222 recipients were SARS-CoV-2 seropositive at baseline, limiting conclusions about previously exposed vaccinees. The vaccine-associated CD4 TCRs covered the entire spike protein, and the dominant responses fell in regions 160-218 and 743-854. After two AZD1222 doses, spike-specific TCR breadth and depth were significantly higher than at day 0 and than in MenACWY recipients. Participants were mostly white British and included more females than males, and it was suggested by the authors that clonal diversity may have been underestimated. Epitopes outside the regions mutated in the B.1.351 and B.1.1.7 variants were reportedly recognized by nearly half of the unique spike-specific TCRs. The 56-69-year group was small, and its depth increase did not reach significance, likely because of low power.

The CDR3 regions of human TCRbeta chains were analyzed by immunosequencing. Per the authors' processing: Repertoire TCRs were matched against a reference library of SARS-CoV-2-specific TCRs generated with the MIRA antigen-specificity platform. Breadth meant the fraction of unique TCRs that were SARS-CoV-2-associated, whereas depth meant the fraction of total T cells that were SARS-CoV-2-associated. Using the MIRA data, each spike-specific TCR was mapped to the spike region that the TCR reacts to and placed in a CD4 or CD8 class. Log10-transformed breadth and depth values were compared by one-way ANOVA with Sidak's multiple comparisons tests. Sourced from immuneACCESS, this table was stored by TCRdb with only in-frame sequences that have V and J called. A share of the clones is absent; for the studies checked, an unresolved V gene accounts for under half, and the remainder has no known explanation. Clonal size and the V and J genes are those of that table, whereas D and trimming came from the DNA. This sample gives 100,000 or so clones in total; roughly 87% of them show up just once. The top ten clonotypes cover about 2.5% of the sample.

Turning to this clone: What this receptor recognizes is not known. No quality values exist for individual bases; no much larger clone is one base distant.

Via the germline V gene, CDR1 is MNHEY and CDR2 SVGEGT. Trimming removed 6 bases from V and 1 base from J, leaving 10 bases between the germline ends. From the cysteine through the phenylalanine, the CDR3 covers 14 amino acids. Here the CDR3 DNA is all that survives: 42 bases in frame from base 1. According to the study, the label for this sample's time point signals: about 28 days (+/-7) after the second vaccine dose. AZD1222 recipients given second doses at about 4 weeks or at about 12 weeks were pooled, since spike-specific TCR depth and breadth were not found to differ between the two schedules. Vaccinee samples came from UK trials COV001 and COV002, including a single-blind randomized controlled phase 2/3 trial of AZD1222 (ChAdOx1 nCoV-19) in healthy adults. For TCRbeta chain sequencing, PBMC samples from trial participants were taken at day 0 and at day 28 after the second dose.

The rearranged segments are TRBV6-2 or TRBV6-3 and TRBJ1-5; the D gene is unclear. Material: peripheral blood, obtained 28 days after the second AZD1222 dose. This TCR was recovered from an adult who received the AZD1222 COVID-19 vaccine. The nucleotides read TGTGCCAGCAGCCTAAGGGTCAGCAATCAGCCCCAGCATTTT. The encoded protein is CASSLRVSNQPQHF.